Sequencing of this T cell receptor beta chain was carried out in a study of cytomegalovirus exposure and HLA in healthy donors. The protocol was immunoSEQ multiplex PCR, while the TCRdb copy is restricted to in-frame clones and leaves out a portion. Of about 260,000 clones listed, 90% are singletons. This CDR3 comprises 12 residues. V was cut by 0 bases and J by 8 bases, with 6 bases left in between. Per the germline V gene, CDR1 is SGHRS and CDR2 is YFSETQ. About this clone itself: The same CDR3 can be traced to other DNA sequences in this sample.

This chain links TRBV5-1 with TRBJ2-1, with D possibly TRBD2 on 5 matching bases. What was sequenced was PBMCs. This sequence originates from a woman in her twenties or thirties in good health and CMV-seronegative. For the CDR3, the DNA is TGCGCCAGCAGCTTGGTGGGAGATGAGCAGTTCTTC. This translates into CASSLVGDEQFF.